This T cell receptor beta chain emerged from a study of T cell repertoires in cytomegalovirus infection. At the level of the study: Recently identified HLA-C-restricted and well-studied HLA-B-restricted CMV epitopes were used. CMV infection and matching HLA type were both indicated by public TCR beta signatures.

Notes on the study in general: Dominating the ex vivo response were TCR beta clonotypes that were CMV-specific and HLA-C-restricted.

V lost 2 bases to trimming and J lost 5 bases, with 9 bases between them. This CDR3 is built from 13 residues. Germline CDR1 WNHNN, CDR2 SYGVQD (reference sequence). In this sample, this clonotype turned up many times. Its target is not known. TCRdb called the reads again in MiXCR, with one record for every CDR3 protein. The sample shows roughly 990,000 distinct CDR3 sequences, roughly 30% of them seen only once. The sequence was obtained from a human donor in good health (CMV status not recorded). Some clones in this sample may be carry-over from other donors' samples. The source material was cultured CD8+ T cells from PBMCs, sampled from culture after CMV antigen stimulation. The chain has TRBV10-1 and TRBJ1-2; the D gene is possibly TRBD1 (5 bases). The CDR3 region is CASSEIGGYGYTF. As DNA, the CDR3 is TGCGCCAGCAGTGAGATTGGGGGGTATGGCTACACCTTC.